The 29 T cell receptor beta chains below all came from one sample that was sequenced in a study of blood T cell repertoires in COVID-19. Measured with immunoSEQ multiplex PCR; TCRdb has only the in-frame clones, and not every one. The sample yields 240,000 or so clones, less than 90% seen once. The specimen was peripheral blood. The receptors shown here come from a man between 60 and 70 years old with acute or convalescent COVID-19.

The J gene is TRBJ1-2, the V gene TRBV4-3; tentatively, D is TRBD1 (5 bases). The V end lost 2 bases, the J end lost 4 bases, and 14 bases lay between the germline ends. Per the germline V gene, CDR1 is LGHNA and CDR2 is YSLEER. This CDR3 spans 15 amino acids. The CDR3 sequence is CASSQSPGILYGYTF. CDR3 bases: TGCGCCAGCAGCCAATCCCCAGGGATCCTCTATGGCTACACCTTC.

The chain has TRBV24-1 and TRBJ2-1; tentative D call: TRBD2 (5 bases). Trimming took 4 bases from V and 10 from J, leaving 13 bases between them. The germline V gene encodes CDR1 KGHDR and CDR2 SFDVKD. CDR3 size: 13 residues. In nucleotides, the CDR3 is TGTGCCACCAGTGAAGGGCGGGCGCGGGAGCAGTTCTTC. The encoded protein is CATSEGRAREQFF.

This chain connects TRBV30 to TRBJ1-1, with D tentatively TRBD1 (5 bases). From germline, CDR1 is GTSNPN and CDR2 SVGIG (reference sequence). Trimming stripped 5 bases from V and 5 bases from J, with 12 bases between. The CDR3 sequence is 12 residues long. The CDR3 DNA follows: TGTGCCTGGTATTCCCGGGGGACTGAAGCTTTCTTT. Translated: CAWYSRGTEAFF.

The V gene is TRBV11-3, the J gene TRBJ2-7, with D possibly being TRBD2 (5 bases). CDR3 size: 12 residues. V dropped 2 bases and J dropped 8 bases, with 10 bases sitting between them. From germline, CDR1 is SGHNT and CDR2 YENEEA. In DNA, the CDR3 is TGTGCCAGCAGCTTATTGGGGAGTAAGCAGTACTTC. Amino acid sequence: CASSLLGSKQYF.

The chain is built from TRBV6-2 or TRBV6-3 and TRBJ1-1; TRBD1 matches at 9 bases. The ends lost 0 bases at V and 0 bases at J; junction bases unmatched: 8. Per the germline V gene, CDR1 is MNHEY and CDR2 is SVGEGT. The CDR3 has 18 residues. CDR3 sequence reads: CASSYSPGQGPMNTEAFF. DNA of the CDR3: TGTGCCAGCAGTTACTCACCGGGACAGGGCCCCATGAACACTGAAGCTTTCTTT.

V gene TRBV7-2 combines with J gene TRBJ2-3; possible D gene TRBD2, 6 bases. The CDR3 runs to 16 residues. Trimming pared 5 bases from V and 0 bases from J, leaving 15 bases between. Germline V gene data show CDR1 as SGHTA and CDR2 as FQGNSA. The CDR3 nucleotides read TGTGCCAGCAGCACCCAGCGGGCCACTAGCACAGATACGCAGTATTTT. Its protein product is CASSTQRATSTDTQYF.

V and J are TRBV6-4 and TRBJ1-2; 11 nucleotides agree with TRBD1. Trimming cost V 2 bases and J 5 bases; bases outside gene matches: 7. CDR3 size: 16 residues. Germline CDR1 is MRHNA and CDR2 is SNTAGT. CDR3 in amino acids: CASSDTGQGAGYGYTF. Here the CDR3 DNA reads TGTGCCAGCAGTGACACCGGACAGGGGGCCGGATATGGCTACACCTTC.

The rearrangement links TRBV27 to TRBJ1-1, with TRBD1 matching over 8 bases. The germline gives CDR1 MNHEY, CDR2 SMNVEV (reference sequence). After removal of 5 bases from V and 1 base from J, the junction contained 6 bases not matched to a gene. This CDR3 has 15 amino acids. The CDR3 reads CASSPLTGENTEAFF. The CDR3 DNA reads TGTGCCAGCAGTCCTCTGACAGGGGAGAACACTGAAGCTTTCTTT.

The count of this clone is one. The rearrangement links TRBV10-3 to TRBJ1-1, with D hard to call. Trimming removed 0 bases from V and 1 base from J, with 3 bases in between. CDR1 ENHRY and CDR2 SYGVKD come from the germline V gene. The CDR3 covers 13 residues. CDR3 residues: CAISESRNTEAFF. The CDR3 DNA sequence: TGTGCCATCAGTGAGTCCCGGAACACTGAAGCTTTCTTT.

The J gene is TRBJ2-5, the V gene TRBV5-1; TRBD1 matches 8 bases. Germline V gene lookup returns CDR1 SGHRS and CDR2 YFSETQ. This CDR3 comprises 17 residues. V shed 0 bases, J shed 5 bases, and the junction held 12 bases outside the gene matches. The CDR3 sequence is CASSLGGQAVVFETQYF. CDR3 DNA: TGCGCCAGCAGCTTGGGGGGACAGGCGGTAGTATTTGAGACCCAGTACTTC. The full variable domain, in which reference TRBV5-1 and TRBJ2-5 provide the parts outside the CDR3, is KAGVTQTPRYLIKTRGQQVTLSCSPISGHRSVSWYQQTPGQGLQFLFEYFSETQRNKGNFPGRFSGRQFSNSRSEMNVSTLELGDSALYLCASSLGGQAVVFETQYFGPGTRLLVL.

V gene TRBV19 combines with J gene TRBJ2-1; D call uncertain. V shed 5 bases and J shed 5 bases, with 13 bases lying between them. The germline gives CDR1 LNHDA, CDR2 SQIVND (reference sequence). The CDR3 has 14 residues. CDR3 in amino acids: CASSRLLRDNEQFF. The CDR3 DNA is TGTGCCAGTAGTCGGCTACTCCGGGACAATGAGCAGTTCTTC. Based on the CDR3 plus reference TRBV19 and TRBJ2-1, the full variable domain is DGGITQSPKYLFRKEGQNVTLSCEQNLNHDAMYWYRQDPGQGLRLIYYSQIVNDFQKGDIAEGYSVSREKKESFPLTVTSAQKNPTAFYLCASSRLLRDNEQFFGPGTRLTVL.

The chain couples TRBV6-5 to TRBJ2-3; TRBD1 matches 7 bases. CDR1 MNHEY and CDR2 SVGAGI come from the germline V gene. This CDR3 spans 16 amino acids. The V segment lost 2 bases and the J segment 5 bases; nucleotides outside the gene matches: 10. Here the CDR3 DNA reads TGTGCCAGCAGTTACAGGGGACAGCTTCGACGAGATACGCAGTATTTT. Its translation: CASSYRGQLRRDTQYF.

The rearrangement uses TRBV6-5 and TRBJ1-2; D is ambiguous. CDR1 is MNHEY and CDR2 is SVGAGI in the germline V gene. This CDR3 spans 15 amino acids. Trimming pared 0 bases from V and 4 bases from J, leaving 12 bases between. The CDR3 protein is CASSYSIGESYGYTF. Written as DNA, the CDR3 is TGTGCCAGCAGTTACTCGATCGGGGAGTCCTATGGCTACACCTTC.

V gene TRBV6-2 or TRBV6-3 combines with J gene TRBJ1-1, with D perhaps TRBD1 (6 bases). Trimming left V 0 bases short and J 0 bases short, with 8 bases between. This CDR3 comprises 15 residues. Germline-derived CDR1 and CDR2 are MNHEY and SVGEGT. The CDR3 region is CASSYSGQMNTEAFF. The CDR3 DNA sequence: TGTGCCAGCAGTTACTCTGGACAGATGAACACTGAAGCTTTCTTT.

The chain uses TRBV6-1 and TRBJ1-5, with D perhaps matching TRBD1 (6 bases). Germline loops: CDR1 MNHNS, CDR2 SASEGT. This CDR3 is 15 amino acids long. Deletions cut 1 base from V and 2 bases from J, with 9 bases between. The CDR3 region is CASSEGRTGNQPQHF. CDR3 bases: TGTGCCAGCAGTGAAGGTAGGACAGGCAATCAGCCCCAGCATTTT.

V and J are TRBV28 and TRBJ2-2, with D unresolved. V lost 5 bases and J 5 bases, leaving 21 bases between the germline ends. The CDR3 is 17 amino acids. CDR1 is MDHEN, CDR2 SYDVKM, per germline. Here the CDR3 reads CASSPSLGVGQTGELFF. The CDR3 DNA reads TGTGCCAGCAGTCCAAGTCTAGGCGTTGGTCAGACCGGGGAGCTGTTTTTT.

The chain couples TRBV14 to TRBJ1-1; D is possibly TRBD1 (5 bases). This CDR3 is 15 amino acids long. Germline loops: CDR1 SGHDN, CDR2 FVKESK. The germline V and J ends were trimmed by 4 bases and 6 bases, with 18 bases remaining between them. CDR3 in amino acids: CASSPLSLQGAEAFF. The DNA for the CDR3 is TGTGCCAGCAGCCCCTTAAGCCTCCAGGGCGCTGAAGCTTTCTTT.

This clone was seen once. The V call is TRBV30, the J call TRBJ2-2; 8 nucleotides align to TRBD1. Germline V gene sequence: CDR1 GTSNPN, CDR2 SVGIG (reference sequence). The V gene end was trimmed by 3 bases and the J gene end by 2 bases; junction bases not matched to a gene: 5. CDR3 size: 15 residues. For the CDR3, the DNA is TGTGCCTGGAGGGCAGACAGGGGTAACACCGGGGAGCTGTTTTTT. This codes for CAWRADRGNTGELFF.

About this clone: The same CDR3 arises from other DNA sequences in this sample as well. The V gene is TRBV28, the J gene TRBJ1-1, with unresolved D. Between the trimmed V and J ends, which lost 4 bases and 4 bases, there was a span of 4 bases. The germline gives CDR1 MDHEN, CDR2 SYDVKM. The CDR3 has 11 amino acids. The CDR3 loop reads CASSSRTEAFF. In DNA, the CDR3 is TGTGCCAGCAGTTCCCGCACTGAAGCTTTCTTT.

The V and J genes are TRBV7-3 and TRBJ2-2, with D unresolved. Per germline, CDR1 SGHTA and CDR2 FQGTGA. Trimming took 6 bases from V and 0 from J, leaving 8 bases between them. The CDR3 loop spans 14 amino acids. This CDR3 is CASRAVANTGELFF. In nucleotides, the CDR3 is TGTGCCAGCAGGGCGGTCGCGAACACCGGGGAGCTGTTTTTT.

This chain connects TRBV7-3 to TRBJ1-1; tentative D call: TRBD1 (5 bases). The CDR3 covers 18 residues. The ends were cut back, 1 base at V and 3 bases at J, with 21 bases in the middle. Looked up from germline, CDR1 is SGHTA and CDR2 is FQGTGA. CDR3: CASSLRGGGALRDTEAFF. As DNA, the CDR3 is TGTGCCAGCAGCTTAAGGGGTGGAGGGGCCCTCAGGGACACTGAAGCTTTCTTT.

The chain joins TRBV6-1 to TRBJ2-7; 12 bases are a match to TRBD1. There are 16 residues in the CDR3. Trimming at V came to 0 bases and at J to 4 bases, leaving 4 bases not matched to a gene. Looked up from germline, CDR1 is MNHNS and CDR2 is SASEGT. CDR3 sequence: CASSEAGQGAGYEQYF. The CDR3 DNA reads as TGTGCCAGCAGTGAAGCGGGACAGGGGGCTGGTTACGAGCAGTACTTC.

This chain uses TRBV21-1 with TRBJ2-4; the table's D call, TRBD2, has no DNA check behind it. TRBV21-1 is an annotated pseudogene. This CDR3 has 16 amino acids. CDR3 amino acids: CASSNCGRVAKNIQYF. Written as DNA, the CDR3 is TGTGCCAGCAGCAATTGCGGGAGGGTAGCCAAAAACATTCAGTACTTC.

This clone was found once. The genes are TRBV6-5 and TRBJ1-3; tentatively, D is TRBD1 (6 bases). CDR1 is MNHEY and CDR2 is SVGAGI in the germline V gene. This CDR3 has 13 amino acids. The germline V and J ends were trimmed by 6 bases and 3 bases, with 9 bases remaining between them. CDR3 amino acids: CASRWTVGNTIYF. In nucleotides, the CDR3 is TGTGCCAGCAGATGGACAGTTGGAAACACCATATATTTT.

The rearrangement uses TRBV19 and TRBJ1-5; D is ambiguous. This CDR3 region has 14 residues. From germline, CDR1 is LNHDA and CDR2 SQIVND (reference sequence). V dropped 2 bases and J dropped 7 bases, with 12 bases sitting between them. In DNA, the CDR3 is TGTGCCAGTAGTATATTCCGGGAAGAACAGCCCCAGCATTTT. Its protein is CASSIFREEQPQHF.

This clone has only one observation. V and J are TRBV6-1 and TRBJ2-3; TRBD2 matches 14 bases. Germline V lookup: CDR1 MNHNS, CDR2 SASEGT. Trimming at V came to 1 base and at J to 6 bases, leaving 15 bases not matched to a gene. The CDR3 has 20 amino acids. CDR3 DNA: TGTGCCAGCAGTGAAGTGGGACTAGCGGGAGTGTATGGGTTTACGGATACGCAGTATTTT. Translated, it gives CASSEVGLAGVYGFTDTQYF.

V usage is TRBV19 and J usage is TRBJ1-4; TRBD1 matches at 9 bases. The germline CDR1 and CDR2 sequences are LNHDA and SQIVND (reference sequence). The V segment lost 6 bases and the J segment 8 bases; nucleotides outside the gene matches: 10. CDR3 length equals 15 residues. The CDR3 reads CASSLNRGPDEKLFF. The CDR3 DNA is TGTGCCAGTAGCCTGAACAGGGGGCCCGACGAAAAACTGTTTTTT.

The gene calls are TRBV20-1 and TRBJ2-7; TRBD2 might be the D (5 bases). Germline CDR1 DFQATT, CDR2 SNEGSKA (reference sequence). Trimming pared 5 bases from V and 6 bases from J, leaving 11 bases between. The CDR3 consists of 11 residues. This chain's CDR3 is CSAGLTSEQYF. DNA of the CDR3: TGCAGTGCTGGATTAACTAGCGAGCAGTACTTC.

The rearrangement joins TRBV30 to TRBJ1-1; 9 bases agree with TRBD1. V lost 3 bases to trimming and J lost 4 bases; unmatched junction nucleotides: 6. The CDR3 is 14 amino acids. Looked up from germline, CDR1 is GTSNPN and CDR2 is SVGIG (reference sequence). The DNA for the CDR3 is TGTGCCTGGAGAGAGACAGGGGGGATCACTGAAGCTTTCTTT. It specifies CAWRETGGITEAFF.